Below, one TCR beta chain is given with its context. This record comes from a study of blood T cell repertoires in COVID-19. Whole-study context: Spain, Italy and the United States supplied samples that represented acute and convalescent COVID-19. Sources were T cells, B-cell-depleted T cells, or PBMCs; the material itself was cDNA or gDNA.

V was pared by 3 bases and J by 4 bases, with 8 bases between. Germline V gene lookup returns CDR1 MNHEY and CDR2 SVGEGT. The CDR3 sequence is 13 residues long. Original processing notes: By means of reference gene primer amplification, nucleated cell counts were estimated. Using immunoSEQ multiplex PCR, the repertoire was profiled, and TCRdb retains in-frame clones only, with some absent. V, J and clone size derive from that table, while D and trimming were established from the DNA sequence. The sample has roughly 280,000 clones; around 88% are singletons. Sequencing was performed on peripheral blood. The V gene is TRBV6-2 or TRBV6-3, the J gene TRBJ2-3; D gene uncertain. The clonotype originates from a man between 25 and 39 years old with active or convalescent COVID-19. Written as DNA, the CDR3 is TGTGCCAGCAGTTATAAGAGGTCAGATACGCAGTATTTT. It codes for CASSYKRSDTQYF.